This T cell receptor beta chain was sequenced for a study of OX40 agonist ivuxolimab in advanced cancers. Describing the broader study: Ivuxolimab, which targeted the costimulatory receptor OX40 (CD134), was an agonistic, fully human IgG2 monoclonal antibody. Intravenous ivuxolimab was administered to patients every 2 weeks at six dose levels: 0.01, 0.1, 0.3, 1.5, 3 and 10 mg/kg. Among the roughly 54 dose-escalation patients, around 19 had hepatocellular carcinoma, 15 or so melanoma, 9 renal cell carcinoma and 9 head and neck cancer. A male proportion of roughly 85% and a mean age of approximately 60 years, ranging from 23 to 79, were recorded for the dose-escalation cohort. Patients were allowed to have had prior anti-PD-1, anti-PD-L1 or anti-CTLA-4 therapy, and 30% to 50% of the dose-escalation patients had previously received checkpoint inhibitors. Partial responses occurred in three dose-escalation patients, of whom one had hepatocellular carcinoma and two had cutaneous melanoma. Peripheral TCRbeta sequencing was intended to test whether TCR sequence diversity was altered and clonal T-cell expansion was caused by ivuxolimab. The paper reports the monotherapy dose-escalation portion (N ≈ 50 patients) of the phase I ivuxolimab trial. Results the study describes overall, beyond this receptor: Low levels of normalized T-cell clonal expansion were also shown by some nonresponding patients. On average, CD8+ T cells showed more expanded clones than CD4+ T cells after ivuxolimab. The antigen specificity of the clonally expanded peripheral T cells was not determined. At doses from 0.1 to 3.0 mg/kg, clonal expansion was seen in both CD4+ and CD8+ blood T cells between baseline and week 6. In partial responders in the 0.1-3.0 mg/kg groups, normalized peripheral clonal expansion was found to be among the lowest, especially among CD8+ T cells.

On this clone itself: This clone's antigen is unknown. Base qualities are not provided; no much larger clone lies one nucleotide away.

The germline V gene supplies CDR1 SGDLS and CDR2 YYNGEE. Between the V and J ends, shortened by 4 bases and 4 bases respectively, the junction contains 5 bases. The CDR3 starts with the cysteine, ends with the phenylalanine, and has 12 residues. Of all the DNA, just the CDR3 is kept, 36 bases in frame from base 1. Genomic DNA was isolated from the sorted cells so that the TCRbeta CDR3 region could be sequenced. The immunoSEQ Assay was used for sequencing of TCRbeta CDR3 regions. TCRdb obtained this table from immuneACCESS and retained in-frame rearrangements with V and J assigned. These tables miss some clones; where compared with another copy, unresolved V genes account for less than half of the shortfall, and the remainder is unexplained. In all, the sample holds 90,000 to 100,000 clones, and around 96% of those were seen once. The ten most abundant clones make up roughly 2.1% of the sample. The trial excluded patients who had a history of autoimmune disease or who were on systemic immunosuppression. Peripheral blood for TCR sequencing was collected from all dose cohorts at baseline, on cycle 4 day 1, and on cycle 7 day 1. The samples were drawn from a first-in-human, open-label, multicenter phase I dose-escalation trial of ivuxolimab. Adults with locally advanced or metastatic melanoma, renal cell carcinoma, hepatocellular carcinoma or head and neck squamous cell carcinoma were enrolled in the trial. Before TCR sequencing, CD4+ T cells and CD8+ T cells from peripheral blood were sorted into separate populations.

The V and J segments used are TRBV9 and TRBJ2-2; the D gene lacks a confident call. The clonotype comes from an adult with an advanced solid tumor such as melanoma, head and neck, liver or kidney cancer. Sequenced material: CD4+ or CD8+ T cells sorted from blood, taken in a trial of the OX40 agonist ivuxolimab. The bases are TGTGCCAGCAGCCCCGGCACCGGGGAGCTGTTTTTT. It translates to CASSPGTGELFF.